Presented here are 30 T cell receptor beta chains from one specimen sequenced in a study of T cell responses to AZD1222 COVID-19 vaccine. Assay used: immunoSEQ multiplex PCR; TCRdb lists only in-frame clones, some missing. This sample has tens of thousands of clones, with around 81% found just once. This material consisted of peripheral blood, taken 28 days after the second AZD1222 dose. The receptors derive from an adult who received the AZD1222 COVID-19 vaccine.

This clone appeared many times. The gene calls are TRBV27 and TRBJ1-6; D might be TRBD1 (5 bases). The CDR3 totals 11 residues. The germline CDR1 and CDR2 sequences are MNHEY and SMNVEV (reference sequence). Trimming took off 10 bases at V and 13 bases at J, with 14 bases between the two ends. CDR3 nucleotide sequence: TGTGCCACCGGCGGTCGGGGGCCCCTCCACTTT. Its protein is CATGGRGPLHF.

This chain joins TRBV6-2 or TRBV6-3 and TRBJ2-7; 8 positions match TRBD2. Germline loops: CDR1 MNHEY, CDR2 SVGEGT. The CDR3 consists of 15 residues. J gave up 0 bases and V 6 bases, and 7 bases lay outside the gene matches. The CDR3 is CASSVGAGGSYEQYF. The CDR3 DNA follows: TGTGCCAGCAGCGTCGGCGCGGGAGGCTCCTACGAGCAGTACTTC.

A few counts support this clone. The chain employs TRBV30 and TRBJ1-2, with 7 bases lining up with TRBD1. Germline V gene lookup returns CDR1 GTSNPN and CDR2 SVGIG (reference sequence). Trimming at V came to 4 bases and at J to 8 bases, leaving 7 bases not matched to a gene. The CDR3 loop spans 12 amino acids. The CDR3: CAWTIGTVGYTF. DNA of the CDR3: TGTGCCTGGACCATTGGGACAGTAGGCTACACCTTC.

The V and J genes are TRBV27 and TRBJ2-2; unclear D gene. The CDR3 has 14 residues. Germline loops: CDR1 MNHEY, CDR2 SMNVEV (reference sequence). V dropped 8 bases and J dropped 3 bases, with 13 bases sitting between them. The CDR3 spells CASGPGAYTGELFF. CDR3 DNA sequence: TGTGCCAGCGGACCTGGCGCCTACACCGGGGAGCTGTTTTTT.

The J gene is TRBJ2-7, the V gene TRBV3-1 (or the pseudogene TRBV3-2), with TRBD2 identical over 8 bases. V lost 5 bases, J lost 3 bases, and 6 bases stayed unmatched. The CDR3 sequence is 14 residues long. Looked up from germline, CDR1 is LGHDT and CDR2 is YNNKEL (reference sequence). CDR3 DNA sequence: TGTGCCAGCAGCGATTCAGCGGGAGTCTACGAGCAGTACTTC. Translated: CASSDSAGVYEQYF.

This clone was picked up a small number of times. This chain's CDR3 is CVYLLTSGEIGETQYF. The CDR3 nucleotides are TGTGTCTATCTACTGACTAGCGGGGAGATCGGGGAGACCCAGTACTTC. The chain joins TRBV12-5 to TRBJ2-5; 11 bases are shared with TRBD2. The CDR3 totals 16 residues. The germline V gene encodes CDR1 LGHNT and CDR2 FRNRAP. Complete variable domain (other parts from reference TRBV12-5 and TRBJ2-5): DARVTQTPRHKVTEMGQEVTMRCQPILGHNTVFWYRQTMMQGLELLAYFRNRAPLDDSGMPKDRFSAEMPDATLATLKIQPSEPRDSAVYFCVYLLTSGEIGETQYFGPGTRLLVL.

This clone has more than one count but fewer than ten. The chain has TRBV19 and TRBJ2-1; 14 bases fit TRBD2. The germline V gene encodes CDR1 LNHDA and CDR2 SQIVND (reference sequence). The CDR3 sequence is 22 residues long. V trimming: 2 bases; J trimming: 4 bases; junction bases outside the gene matches: 19. The CDR3 here is CASSIRTGAGTSGRSAYNEQFF. The CDR3 region has the DNA TGTGCCAGTAGTATACGAACTGGAGCCGGGACTAGCGGGAGATCGGCTTACAATGAGCAGTTCTTC.

The CDR3: CSVNGLAGDTDTQYF. In DNA, the CDR3 is TGCAGCGTAAACGGGCTAGCGGGAGATACAGATACGCAGTATTTT. The J gene is TRBJ2-3, the V gene TRBV29-1; 10 positions match TRBD2. The germline V gene encodes CDR1 SQVTM and CDR2 ANQGSEA. V dropped 6 bases and J dropped 3; count of bases not matched to a gene: 9. This CDR3 contains 15 residues.

This chain joins TRBV4-3 and TRBJ1-6; no clear D gene. Trimming left V 2 bases short and J 6 bases short, with 2 bases between. The germline V gene has CDR1 LGHNA and CDR2 YSLEER. This CDR3 is built from 12 residues. CDR3 DNA sequence: TGCGCCAGCAGCCAACCTAATTCACCCCTCCACTTT. This encodes CASSQPNSPLHF.

The chain carries TRBV5-6 and TRBJ1-1, with D perhaps TRBD1 (5 bases). Germline CDR1 reads SGHDT; CDR2 reads YYEEEE. The CDR3 loop spans 16 amino acids. Trimming stripped 4 bases from V and 2 bases from J, with 18 bases between. The CDR3 is CASSPYLTETNTEAFF. Here the CDR3 DNA reads TGTGCCAGCAGCCCGTACCTGACAGAAACCAACACTGAAGCTTTCTTT.

This chain connects TRBV7-2 to TRBJ2-7; 7 bases fit TRBD1. Germline CDR1 reads SGHTA; CDR2 reads FQGNSA. The CDR3 is made up of 14 amino acids. V was pared by 6 bases and J by 2 bases, with 7 bases of the junction left unmatched. The CDR3 bases are TGTGCCAGCAGATCGGACAGGAGAGCCTACGAGCAGTACTTC. It specifies CASRSDRRAYEQYF.

V and J are TRBV7-8 and TRBJ1-1, with 8 positions matching TRBD1. The CDR3 has 16 amino acids. With 5 bases clipped from V and 1 base from J, the junction kept 9 bases outside the gene matches. The germline CDR1 and CDR2 sequences are SGHVS and FQNEAQ. The CDR3 DNA follows: TGTGCCAGCAGCCCACGGCCTGACAGGGGGAACACTGAAGCTTTCTTT. Protein: CASSPRPDRGNTEAFF.

This chain connects TRBV7-9 to TRBJ2-2; TRBD1 agrees at 7 bases. V was pared by 1 base and J by 3 bases, with 2 bases of the junction left unmatched. The CDR3 spans 15 residues. Germline V gene data show CDR1 as SEHNR and CDR2 as FQNEAQ (reference sequence). DNA for the CDR3: TGTGCCAGCAGCTTAGTTACAGGGGACACCGGGGAGCTGTTTTTT. Translating it yields CASSLVTGDTGELFF.

The rearrangement joins TRBV7-2 to TRBJ2-7, with D possibly matching TRBD1 (6 bases). The CDR3 spans 16 residues. Germline CDR1 reads SGHTA; CDR2 reads FQGNSA. V lost 0 bases and J lost 0, with 12 bases in between. CDR3 coding DNA: TGTGCCAGCAGCTTAGCAGGGGGTCTCCTCTCCTACGAGCAGTACTTC. Translated: CASSLAGGLLSYEQYF. The full variable domain, with the rest looked up from reference TRBV7-2 and TRBJ2-7, is GAGVSQSPSNKVTEKGKDVELRCDPISGHTALYWYRQSLGQGLEFLIYFQGNSAPDKSGLPSDRFSAERTGGSVSTLTIQRTQQEDSAVYLCASSLAGGLLSYEQYFGPGTRLTVT.

This clone appeared once. The chain uses TRBV7-2 and TRBJ2-5, with 7 positions matching TRBD2. Germline-derived CDR1 and CDR2 are SGHTA and FQGNSA. This CDR3 comprises 15 residues. After removal of 5 bases from V and 5 bases from J, the junction contained 11 bases not matched to a gene. The CDR3 coding sequence is TGTGCCAGCAGCCTGAGCGGGACGGCACGGGAGACCCAGTACTTC. As protein: CASSLSGTARETQYF.

The rearrangement uses TRBV6-5 and TRBJ1-2; no firm D call. V gave up 7 bases and J gave up 4 bases, with 16 bases separating them. The length of the CDR3 is 14 residues. Germline lookup yields CDR1 MNHEY and CDR2 SVGAGI. The CDR3 spells CASIKDWLPYGYTF. The CDR3 DNA reads TGTGCCAGCATAAAGGACTGGTTACCCTATGGCTACACCTTC.

In DNA form, the CDR3 reads TGTGCCAGCAGCTCTCAGCGGGAGTGGCGGGAGACCCAGTACTTC. It specifies CASSSQREWRETQYF. The J gene is TRBJ2-5, the V gene TRBV7-2; 8 positions match TRBD2. This CDR3 region has 15 residues. The V gene end was trimmed by 4 bases and the J gene end by 5 bases; junction bases not matched to a gene: 9. The germline gives CDR1 SGHTA, CDR2 FQGNSA. Looking up the rest from reference TRBV7-2 and TRBJ2-5 gives the full variable domain: GAGVSQSPSNKVTEKGKDVELRCDPISGHTALYWYRQSLGQGLEFLIYFQGNSAPDKSGLPSDRFSAERTGGSVSTLTIQRTQQEDSAVYLCASSSQREWRETQYFGPGTRLLVL.

This clone was counted once. The chain couples TRBV19 to TRBJ2-3; 11 bases line up with TRBD2. The germline CDR1 and CDR2 sequences are LNHDA and SQIVND (reference sequence). V was clipped by 5 bases and J by 0 bases; unmatched bases: 4. This CDR3 is 16 amino acids long. CDR3 nucleotide sequence: TGTGCCAGTAGTGATAGCGGGGGGGGTAGCACAGATACGCAGTATTTT. Its translation: CASSDSGGGSTDTQYF.

The chain recombines TRBV12-3 or TRBV12-4 with TRBJ2-5, with D uncertain. The CDR3 runs 12 residues. V was shortened by 4 bases and J by 5 bases, with 8 bases between the two germline ends. CDR3 sequence: CASSSIGETQYF. For the CDR3, the DNA is TGTGCCAGCAGTTCGATTGGGGAGACCCAGTACTTC.

This chain uses TRBV2 with TRBJ2-6; 7 positions agree with TRBD2. Germline CDR1 SNHLY, CDR2 FYNNEI. J was trimmed by 0 bases and V by 1 base; bases with no gene match: 3. There are 17 residues in the CDR3. The CDR3 bases are TGTGCCAGCAGTGAAGAAGCGGGGCTCTCTGGGGCCAACGTCCTGACTTTC. Translating gives CASSEEAGLSGANVLTF.

This clone was seen only once. The gene calls are TRBV7-6 and TRBJ1-1; perhaps TRBD1 as D (5 bases). With 3 bases removed from V and 3 bases from J, the gap between germline ends came to 17 bases. CDR3 length: 16 amino acids. Germline values: CDR1 SGHVS, CDR2 FNYEAQ. CDR3 coding DNA: TGTGCCAGCAGCTTCCCCAGGCAGGGTGGGGACACTGAAGCTTTCTTT. Protein sequence: CASSFPRQGGDTEAFF.

This chain joins TRBV7-2 and TRBJ2-7; the D gene could be TRBD1 or TRBD2 (6 bases each). V lost 5 bases and J 3 bases, leaving 20 bases between the germline ends. This CDR3 spans 16 amino acids. From germline, CDR1 is SGHTA and CDR2 FQGNSA. CDR3 loop: CASSTKGWGAVYEQYF. The CDR3 nucleotides read TGTGCCAGCAGCACCAAGGGCTGGGGGGCGGTCTACGAGCAGTACTTC.

This clone was seen a single time. CDR3 coding DNA: TGTGCCAGCAGCTTGACTAGCGGGAGTGCGAATACGCAGTATTTT. Translation: CASSLTSGSANTQYF. The chain couples TRBV7-2 to TRBJ2-3; 12 positions match TRBD2. Looked up from germline, CDR1 is SGHTA and CDR2 is FQGNSA. The CDR3 has 15 amino acids. The ends lost 3 bases at V and 7 bases at J; junction bases unmatched: 5. The whole variable domain, remainder taken from reference TRBV7-2 and TRBJ2-3, is GAGVSQSPSNKVTEKGKDVELRCDPISGHTALYWYRQSLGQGLEFLIYFQGNSAPDKSGLPSDRFSAERTGGSVSTLTIQRTQQEDSAVYLCASSLTSGSANTQYFGPGTRLTVL.

The rearrangement joins TRBV28 to TRBJ2-1, with TRBD2 matching over 8 bases. Germline V lookup: CDR1 MDHEN, CDR2 SYDVKM. After removal of 6 bases from V and 7 bases from J, the junction contained 8 bases not matched to a gene. This CDR3 region has 14 residues. In DNA, the CDR3 is TGTGCCAGCAGCCCCTACCCGGGAGGGAATGAGCAGTTCTTC. It yields the protein CASSPYPGGNEQFF.

This clone was counted a single time. The V and J genes are TRBV5-4 and TRBJ2-5, with D maybe TRBD2 (6 bases). This CDR3 comprises 14 residues. CDR1 and CDR2 (germline): SGHNT, YYREEE (reference sequence). V lost 3 bases and J lost 5, with 14 bases in between. The DNA for the CDR3 is TGTGCCAGCAGCTCGCGGGACTCGGGGGAGACCCAGTACTTC. This codes for CASSSRDSGETQYF.

This clone was found a few times. The rearrangement links TRBV5-4 to TRBJ2-2; D might be TRBD2 (6 bases). Trimming took 2 bases from V and 6 from J, leaving 14 bases between them. The CDR3 covers 15 residues. Germline values: CDR1 SGHNT, CDR2 YYREEE (reference sequence). The CDR3 DNA sequence: TGTGCCAGCAGCTTTTTCGGGGGAAGGCCCGGGGAGCTGTTTTTT. Its translation is CASSFFGGRPGELFF. Using reference TRBV5-4 and TRBJ2-2 for the parts outside the CDR3, the full variable domain is ETGVTQSPTHLIKTRGQQVTLRCSSQSGHNTVSWYQQALGQGPQFIFQYYREEENGRGNFPPRFSGLQFPNYSSELNVNALELDDSALYLCASSFFGGRPGELFFGEGSRLTVL.

The CDR3 sequence: CASSKTGSYEQYF. CDR3 DNA: TGTGCCAGCAGCAAGACAGGTTCCTACGAGCAGTACTTC. This rearrangement joins TRBV6-5 to TRBJ2-7; D is perhaps TRBD1 (6 bases). V dropped 6 bases and J dropped 1 base, with 10 bases sitting between them. Germline-derived CDR1 and CDR2 are MNHEY and SVGAGI. The CDR3 is 13 amino acids.

The chain carries TRBV5-1 and TRBJ2-2; D is unresolved. Trimming cost V 0 bases and J 6 bases, with 9 bases left between them. The CDR3 is made up of 14 amino acids. CDR1 and CDR2 (germline): SGHRS, YFSETQ. The CDR3 sequence: CASSLEGPPGELFF. As DNA, the CDR3 is TGCGCCAGCAGCTTGGAAGGGCCACCCGGGGAGCTGTTTTTT. Together with reference TRBV5-1 and TRBJ2-2, the CDR3 gives the full variable domain: KAGVTQTPRYLIKTRGQQVTLSCSPISGHRSVSWYQQTPGQGLQFLFEYFSETQRNKGNFPGRFSGRQFSNSRSEMNVSTLELGDSALYLCASSLEGPPGELFFGEGSRLTVL.

The genes are TRBV30 and TRBJ2-5, with D perhaps TRBD1 (6 bases). CDR1 and CDR2 (germline): GTSNPN, SVGIG (reference sequence). The CDR3 has 11 residues. Trimming left V 3 bases short and J 5 bases short, with 7 bases between. For the CDR3, the DNA is TGTGCCTGGAGCAGGGGTGAGACCCAGTACTTC. Residues: CAWSRGETQYF.

This clone was seen a handful of times. The chain uses TRBV7-9 and TRBJ2-2, with 10 positions matching TRBD1. The CDR3 covers 16 residues. Trimming cost V 5 bases and J 3 bases; bases outside gene matches: 6. Germline V lookup: CDR1 SEHNR, CDR2 FQNEAQ (reference sequence). For the CDR3, the DNA is TGTGCCAGCAGCATACTCGACAGGGGGCACACCGGGGAGCTGTTTTTT. Residues: CASSILDRGHTGELFF.